This T cell receptor beta chain comes out of a study of T cell repertoires in cytomegalovirus infection. Study at large: Both CMV infection and a matching HLA type were indicated by public TCR beta signatures.

CDR1 and CDR2 from the germline V gene are SGHTA and FQGNSA. The CDR3 extends over 13 amino acids. Concerning this clonotype itself: This may come from a read error, since a much larger clone is one base off.

MiXCR, applied by TCRdb to the reads, yields one record per CDR3 protein. The data hold 150,000 to 160,000 distinct CDR3 sequences, with around a quarter observed a single time. Material for sequencing was PBMCs. The TCR was taken from a human donor in good health (CMV status not recorded). Some clones in this sample may be carry-over from other donors' samples. This sequence joins TRBV7-2 and TRBJ2-5; the match to TRBD1 covers 7 bases. CDR3 sequence (DNA): TGTGCCAGCAGCTATGGGACAGAAGACACCCAGTACTTC. Protein product: CASSYGTEDTQYF.